This T cell receptor beta chain was identified during a study of T cell repertoires in cytomegalovirus infection. For the study at large: The public TCR beta signatures pointed to both CMV infection and matching HLA type.

Trimming cost V 4 bases and J 1 base, with 9 bases left between them. Per germline, CDR1 SGHNT and CDR2 YYREEE (reference sequence). There are 13 residues in the CDR3. This clonotype was observed a handful of times. TCRdb analysed the reads with MiXCR anew, one entry per CDR3 protein. The data hold about 180,000 distinct CDR3 sequences, with approximately 18% observed a single time. This receptor was obtained from a human donor in good health (CMV status not recorded). Some clones in this sample may be carry-over from other donors' samples. The sequencing input was CD8+ T cells from PBMCs. This rearrangement joins TRBV5-4 to TRBJ2-7; tentatively, D is TRBD1 (5 bases). CDR3 bases: TGTGCCAGCAGCCGACAGAGATCCTACGAGCAGTACTTC. Translated, it gives CASSRQRSYEQYF.